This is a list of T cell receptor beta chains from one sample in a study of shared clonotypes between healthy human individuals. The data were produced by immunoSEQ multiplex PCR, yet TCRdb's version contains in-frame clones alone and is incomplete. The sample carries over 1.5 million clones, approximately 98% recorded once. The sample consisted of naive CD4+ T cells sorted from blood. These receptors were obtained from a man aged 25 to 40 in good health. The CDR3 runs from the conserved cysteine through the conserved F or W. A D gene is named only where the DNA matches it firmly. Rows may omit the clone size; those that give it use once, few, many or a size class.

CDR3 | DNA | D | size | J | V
CASSLVPVRWGSTATNEKLFF | TGTGCCAGCAGTTTAGTTCCCGTTCGATGGGGATCCACTGCAACTAATGAAAAACTGTTTTTT | NA | once | TRBJ1-4 | TRBV28
CASSPDGDSNQPQHF | TGCGCCAGCAGTCCGGACGGAGATAGCAATCAGCCCCAGCATTTT | NA | NA | TRBJ1-5 | TRBV5-1
CASSTGDSRRNYGYTF | TGTGCCAGCAGCACTGGGGACAGTCGAAGGAACTATGGCTACACCTTC | TRBD1 | NA | TRBJ1-2 | TRBV5-4
CASSPQCRAATNEKLFF | TGTGCCAGCAGCCCTCAGTGTCGGGCTGCAACTAATGAAAAACTGTTTTTT | NA | NA | TRBJ1-4 | TRBV11-1
CASSIVEAVDTQYF | TGTGCCAGTAGTATAGTCGAAGCAGTTGATACGCAGTATTTT | NA | NA | TRBJ2-3 | TRBV19
CASSSGGAYEQYF | TGTGCCAGCAGCTCCGGGGGGGCATACGAGCAGTACTTC | TRBD2 | NA | TRBJ2-7 | TRBV5-4
CASSPRHSSEQFF | TGTGCCAGCAGCCCCCGTCATTCTAGTGAGCAGTTCTTC | NA | NA | TRBJ2-1 | TRBV7-2
CASSGDRLSGHEKLFF | TGTGCCAGCAGTGGGGACAGGCTCTCGGGTCATGAAAAACTGTTTTTT | TRBD1 | NA | TRBJ1-4 | TRBV2
CASSLRVSYEQYF | TGTGCCAGCAGCTTAAGAGTCTCCTACGAGCAGTACTTC | NA | NA | TRBJ2-7 | TRBV13
CASSLRGGTGYGYTF | TGTGCCAGCAGCTTAAGGGGTGGGACAGGCTATGGCTACACCTTC | TRBD1 | NA | TRBJ1-2 | TRBV7-2
CASSLGAAAVDTQYF | TGTGCCAGCAGCTTAGGGGCGGCGGCCGTGGATACGCAGTATTTT | NA | NA | TRBJ2-3 | TRBV11-3
CASSLGSTDTQYF | TGTGCCAGCAGCTTGGGGAGCACAGATACGCAGTATTTT | NA | NA | TRBJ2-3 | TRBV5-4
CASSLSPGTSITDEQFF | TGTGCCAGCAGCCTATCCCCCGGGACTAGTATTACGGATGAGCAGTTCTTC | TRBD2 | NA | TRBJ2-1 | TRBV9
CASSVRTSGRAWEQFF | TGTGCCAGCAGCGTCAGGACTAGCGGGAGGGCATGGGAGCAGTTCTTC | TRBD2 | NA | TRBJ2-1 | TRBV9
CASSSQRGREAFF | TGTGCCAGCAGTTCCCAACGCGGGAGAGAAGCTTTCTTT | NA | NA | TRBJ1-1 | TRBV6-5
CASSASSGAPSDTQYF | TGTGCCAGCAGTGCCAGCAGCGGAGCGCCGTCAGATACGCAGTATTTT | NA | NA | TRBJ2-3 | TRBV9
CASSLSGISNQPQHF | TGTGCCAGCAGCTTGTCTGGGATAAGCAATCAGCCCCAGCATTTT | NA | NA | TRBJ1-5 | TRBV7-9
CAGRRDFLADEQYF | TGTGCCGGACGCCGGGACTTCCTCGCTGACGAGCAGTACTTC | NA | NA | TRBJ2-7 | TRBV6-1
CASSFLGNTGELFF | TGCGCCAGCAGCTTTTTGGGAAACACCGGGGAGCTGTTTTTT | NA | NA | TRBJ2-2 | TRBV5-1
CASSSNRDRRYTDTQYF | TGTGCCAGCAGCTCGAACCGGGACAGGCGTTACACAGATACGCAGTATTTT | TRBD1 | NA | TRBJ2-3 | TRBV11-2
CASSRRRDRASWNQPQHF | TGTGCCAGCAGCCGGAGACGAGACAGGGCTAGTTGGAATCAGCCCCAGCATTTT | TRBD1 | NA | TRBJ1-5 | TRBV5-6
CASSLNTGVNQPQHF | TGTGCCAGCAGTTTGAACACAGGGGTTAATCAGCCCCAGCATTTT | TRBD1 | NA | TRBJ1-5 | TRBV27
CASSDEPGQSYEQYF | TGTGCCAGCAGTGACGAACCGGGACAGTCCTACGAGCAGTACTTC | TRBD1 | NA | TRBJ2-7 | TRBV6-1
CAISQKQFASNEKLFF | TGTGCCATCAGTCAAAAACAGTTTGCGTCTAATGAAAAACTGTTTTTT | NA | NA | TRBJ1-4 | TRBV10-3
CASSYLVRHENYGYTF | TGTGCCAGCAGTTACTTGGTCAGGCACGAAAACTATGGCTACACCTTC | NA | once | TRBJ1-2 | TRBV6-5
CATSSGTGSAGYTF | TGTGCCACCAGCAGCGGGACAGGGTCAGCTGGCTACACCTTC | TRBD1 | NA | TRBJ1-2 | TRBV15
CASSLPQDSNYGYTF | TGTGCCAGCAGCTTACCTCAGGACAGTAACTATGGCTACACCTTC | NA | NA | TRBJ1-2 | TRBV13
CASSLGGLARYEQYF | TGTGCCAGCAGCTTGGGCGGACTAGCTCGGTACGAGCAGTACTTC | TRBD2 | NA | TRBJ2-7 | TRBV5-5
CASSFGGPGGQAGELFF | TGCGCCAGCAGCTTTGGTGGACCAGGGGGCCAGGCCGGGGAGCTGTTTTTT | TRBD1 | NA | TRBJ2-2 | TRBV5-1
CASSQEVLAGQYF | TGTGCCAGCAGCCAAGAAGTACTAGCCGGGCAGTATTTT | NA | NA | TRBJ2-3 | TRBV4-2
CASSLGTSGGWVSYEQYF | TGTGCCAGCAGCTTAGGGACTAGCGGAGGATGGGTCTCCTACGAGCAGTACTTC | TRBD2 | NA | TRBJ2-7 | TRBV7-9
CASSLRDTFTEAFF | TGTGCCAGCAGCTTGCGGGACACTTTCACTGAAGCTTTCTTT | NA | NA | TRBJ1-1 | TRBV7-3
CASSTGSPPAGPQHF | TGTGCCAGTAGTACGGGGTCGCCCCCGGCAGGGCCCCAGCATTTT | NA | NA | TRBJ1-5 | TRBV19
CASSPRGTSGNNEQFF | TGTGCCAGCTCACCACGCGGGACTAGCGGCAACAATGAGCAGTTCTTC | TRBD2 | NA | TRBJ2-1 | TRBV18